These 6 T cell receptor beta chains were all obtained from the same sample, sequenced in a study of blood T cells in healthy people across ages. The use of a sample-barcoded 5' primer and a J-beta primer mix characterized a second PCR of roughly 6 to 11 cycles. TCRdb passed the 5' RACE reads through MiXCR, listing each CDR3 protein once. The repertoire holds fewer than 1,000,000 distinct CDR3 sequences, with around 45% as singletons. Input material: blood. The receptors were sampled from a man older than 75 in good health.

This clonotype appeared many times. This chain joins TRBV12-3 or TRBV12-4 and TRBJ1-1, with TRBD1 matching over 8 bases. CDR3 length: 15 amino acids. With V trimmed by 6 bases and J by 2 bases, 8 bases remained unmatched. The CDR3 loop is CASRFADRDNTEAFF. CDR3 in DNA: TGTGCCAGCAGATTCGCGGACAGGGATAACACTGAAGCTTTCTTT.

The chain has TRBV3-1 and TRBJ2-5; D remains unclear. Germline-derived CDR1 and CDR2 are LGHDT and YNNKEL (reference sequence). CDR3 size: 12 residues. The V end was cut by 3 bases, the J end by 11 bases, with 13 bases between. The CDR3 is CASSHLSGEQYF. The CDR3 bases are TGTGCCAGCAGCCACTTAAGTGGTGAGCAGTACTTC.

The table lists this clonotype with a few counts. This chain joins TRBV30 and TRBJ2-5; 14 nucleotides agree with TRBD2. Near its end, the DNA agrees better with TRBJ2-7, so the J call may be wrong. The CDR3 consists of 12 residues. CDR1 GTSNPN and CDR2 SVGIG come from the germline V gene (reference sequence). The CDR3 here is CALGTSGSEQYF. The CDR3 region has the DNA TGTGCCCTGGGGACTAGCGGGAGCGAGCAGTACTTC.

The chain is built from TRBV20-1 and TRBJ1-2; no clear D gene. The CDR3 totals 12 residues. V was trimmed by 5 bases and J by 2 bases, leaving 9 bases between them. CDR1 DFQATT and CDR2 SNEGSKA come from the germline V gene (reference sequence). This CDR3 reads CSAGYTNYGYTF. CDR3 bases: TGCAGTGCTGGATACACAAACTATGGCTACACCTTC.

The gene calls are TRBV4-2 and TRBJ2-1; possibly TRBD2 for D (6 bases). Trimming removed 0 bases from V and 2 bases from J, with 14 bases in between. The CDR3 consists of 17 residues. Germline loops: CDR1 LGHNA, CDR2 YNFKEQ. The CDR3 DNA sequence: TGTGCCAGCAGCCAAGAGCTAGACGGGAGCACCTACAATGAGCAGTTCTTC. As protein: CASSQELDGSTYNEQFF.

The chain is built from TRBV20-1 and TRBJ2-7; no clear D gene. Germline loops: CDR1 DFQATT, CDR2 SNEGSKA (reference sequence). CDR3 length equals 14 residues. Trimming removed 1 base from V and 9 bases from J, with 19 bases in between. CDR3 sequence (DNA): TGCAGTGCTAGAGCTCCCTTCCCGGAGACGGGGCAGTACTTC. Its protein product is CSARAPFPETGQYF.